These T cell receptor beta chains were read from a single sample in a study of T cell responses to AZD1222 COVID-19 vaccine. Clones were read by immunoSEQ multiplex PCR, and TCRdb kept only the in-frame ones, dropping some. In the table there are 120,000 or so clones, 92% of which are singletons. Source: peripheral blood, taken on day 0 of AZD1222 vaccination. The receptors were sampled from an adult in good health. Both conserved end residues are part of each CDR3. A D gene is named only where the DNA matches it firmly. Clone sizes are given selectively: once, few, many, or a class where the clone is expanded.

J: TRBJ2-1; D: NA; size: NA; V: TRBV30; DNA: TGTGCCTGGAGTGCCTGGCGGGGCTTTAACAATGAGCAGTTCTTC; CDR3: CAWSAWRGFNNEQFF
J: TRBJ2-7; D: TRBD1; size: NA; V: TRBV30; DNA: TGTGCCTGGAGTGTGACAGGGTACGAGCAGTACTTC; CDR3: CAWSVTGYEQYF
J: TRBJ2-7; D: NA; size: NA; V: TRBV10-2; DNA: TGCGCCAGCAGTGAATCCTTCCTCTACGAGCAGTACTTC; CDR3: CASSESFLYEQYF
J: TRBJ1-1; D: NA; size: NA; V: TRBV5-1; DNA: TGCGCCAGCAGCTTGGGCCCGCAGAACACTGAAGCTTTCTTT; CDR3: CASSLGPQNTEAFF
J: TRBJ2-7; D: NA; size: NA; V: TRBV10-3; DNA: TGTGCCATCAGGGCGGGGACTGACTCCTACGAGCAGTACTTC; CDR3: CAIRAGTDSYEQYF
J: TRBJ2-3; D: TRBD2; size: few; V: TRBV2; DNA: TGTGCCAGCAGAGGGCTACAAGGACTAGCGGGATCGGATACGCAGTATTTT; CDR3: CASRGLQGLAGSDTQYF
J: TRBJ2-7; D: NA; size: NA; V: TRBV4-2; DNA: TGTGCCAGCAGCCAAGAAGACCGACAAGCGGGCGAGCAGTACTTC; CDR3: CASSQEDRQAGEQYF
J: TRBJ2-3; D: NA; size: NA; V: TRBV6-1; DNA: TGTGCCAGCAGTGCCTACAGGCGGGGCTACACAGATACGCAGTATTTT; CDR3: CASSAYRRGYTDTQYF
J: TRBJ1-2; D: NA; size: NA; V: TRBV19; DNA: TGTGCCAGTAGTATGGCCTTGCCGACAGTTAACTATGGCTACACCTTC; CDR3: CASSMALPTVNYGYTF
J: TRBJ2-3; D: TRBD2; size: NA; V: TRBV5-1; DNA: TGCGCCAGCAGCTTGGATGGCGACAGAGGACTAGCGGGTCTCTTCACAGATACGCAGTATTTT; CDR3: CASSLDGDRGLAGLFTDTQYF
J: TRBJ2-6; D: NA; size: NA; V: TRBV29-1; DNA: TGCAGCGTTGAAGATGGCAGGGCTGGGGCCAACGTCCTGACTTTC; CDR3: CSVEDGRAGANVLTF
J: TRBJ1-5; D: NA; size: NA; V: TRBV15; DNA: TGTGCCACCAGCAGGGGGTTCGGTAGCAATCAGCCCCAGCATTTT; CDR3: CATSRGFGSNQPQHF
J: TRBJ1-3; D: TRBD1; size: NA; V: TRBV5-4; DNA: TGTGCCAGCAGCTTTGACAGGGGGCTTGGAAACACCATATATTTT; CDR3: CASSFDRGLGNTIYF
J: TRBJ2-5; D: NA; size: NA; V: TRBV5-4; DNA: TGTGCCAGCAGCCCACTGGCGGATGGAGGAGAGACCCAGTACTTC; CDR3: CASSPLADGGETQYF
J: TRBJ1-1; D: NA; size: NA; V: TRBV4-1; DNA: TGCGCCAGCAGCCAAGATCCGGCCCGGAACACTGAAGCTTTCTTT; CDR3: CASSQDPARNTEAFF
J: TRBJ2-7; D: TRBD1; size: NA; V: TRBV29-1; DNA: TGCAGCGTCGCCGGGACAGGGATTGGAGAGCAGTACTTC; CDR3: CSVAGTGIGEQYF
J: TRBJ2-3; D: NA; size: few; V: TRBV16; DNA: TGTGCCAGCAGCCGCTCGCCCGGGACTGAGCAGTATTTT; CDR3: CASSRSPGTEQYF
J: TRBJ2-6; D: NA; size: NA; V: TRBV27; DNA: TGTGCCAGCAGTTTAGGGGCCGACGGATGGCGCTCTGGGGCCAACGTCCTGACTTTC; CDR3: CASSLGADGWRSGANVLTF
J: TRBJ1-1; D: NA; size: NA; V: TRBV7-8; DNA: TGTGCCAGCAGCTTTAGCGGGACCACTGAAGCTTTCTTT; CDR3: CASSFSGTTEAFF
J: TRBJ2-7; D: NA; size: NA; V: TRBV4-2; DNA: TGTGCCAGCAGCCCCGTCGCGGACTACGAGCAGTACTTC; CDR3: CASSPVADYEQYF
J: TRBJ1-2; D: TRBD1; size: NA; V: TRBV9; DNA: TGTGCCAGCACGGACAGGGGCTATGGCTACACCTTC; CDR3: CASTDRGYGYTF
J: TRBJ1-1; D: NA; size: NA; V: TRBV12-3/TRBV12-4; DNA: TGTGCCAGCATGTGGGGGCCAGGCACTGAAGCTTTCTTT; CDR3: CASMWGPGTEAFF
J: TRBJ2-6; D: NA; size: NA; V: TRBV5-1; DNA: TGCGCCAGCAAGGATCCCTCTGGGGCCAACGTCCTGACTTTC; CDR3: CASKDPSGANVLTF
J: TRBJ1-2; D: TRBD1; size: NA; V: TRBV5-1; DNA: TGCGCCAGCAGCACCGGGACAGCCTATGGCTACACCTTC; CDR3: CASSTGTAYGYTF
J: TRBJ1-1; D: NA; size: NA; V: TRBV5-4; DNA: TGTGCCAGCAGCTTAAGGGACGTCATGAACACTGAAGCTTTCTTT; CDR3: CASSLRDVMNTEAFF
J: TRBJ2-6; D: NA; size: NA; V: TRBV10-3; DNA: TGTGCCATCAGTGAACGAAGGGGCTCTGGGGCCAACGTCCTGACTTTC; CDR3: CAISERRGSGANVLTF
J: TRBJ2-7; D: TRBD2; size: NA; V: TRBV3-1/TRBV3-2; DNA: TGTGCCAGCAGCCAGACGACTAGCGGTTCCTACGAGCAGTACTTC; CDR3: CASSQTTSGSYEQYF
J: TRBJ1-2; D: NA; size: NA; V: TRBV4-2; DNA: TGTGCCAGCAGCCAAGAAATCGGGACATGGGGCTACACCTTC; CDR3: CASSQEIGTWGYTF
J: TRBJ2-7; D: NA; size: NA; V: TRBV10-3; DNA: TGTGCCGCTTCAGGGAGGATGTACGAGCAGTACTTC; CDR3: CAASGRMYEQYF
J: TRBJ2-3; D: NA; size: NA; V: TRBV5-1; DNA: TGCGCCAGCAGCTCGCGGGACTCCAAAGATACGCAGTATTTT; CDR3: CASSSRDSKDTQYF
J: TRBJ2-3; D: NA; size: NA; V: TRBV29-1; DNA: TGCAGCGTTGAGCTCGGCGGCACAGATACGCAGTATTTT; CDR3: CSVELGGTDTQYF
J: TRBJ2-3; D: TRBD2; size: NA; V: TRBV6-1; DNA: TGTGCCAGCAGTGAGGCGGGAGGGCTGAGAGATACGCAGTATTTT; CDR3: CASSEAGGLRDTQYF
J: TRBJ2-3; D: NA; size: NA; V: TRBV29-1; DNA: TGCAGCGCCATGAGGGGGGCTGAAGATACGCAGTATTTT; CDR3: CSAMRGAEDTQYF
J: TRBJ1-2; D: TRBD1; size: NA; V: TRBV18; DNA: TGTGCCAGCTCACCAATTGCGGACAGGAAGGGACTTATCTATGGCTACACCTTC; CDR3: CASSPIADRKGLIYGYTF
J: TRBJ2-2; D: NA; size: NA; V: TRBV7-6; DNA: TGTGCCAGCAGCTCTAGTTTAATGGGCACCGGGGAGCTGTTTTTT; CDR3: CASSSSLMGTGELFF
J: TRBJ1-1; D: NA; size: NA; V: TRBV5-6; DNA: TGTGCCAGCAGCGCTGGAGTCCGAAACACTGAAGCTTTCTTT; CDR3: CASSAGVRNTEAFF
J: TRBJ2-2; D: NA; size: NA; V: TRBV24-1; DNA: TGTGCCACCAGTGAATCGGCGACACGGCCGGGCGGGGAGCTGTTTTTT; CDR3: CATSESATRPGGELFF
J: TRBJ2-1; D: NA; size: NA; V: TRBV11-3; DNA: TGTGCCAGCAGCCGACAGTTGGGTTCCTACAATGAGCAGTTCTTC; CDR3: CASSRQLGSYNEQFF
J: TRBJ1-4; D: TRBD1; size: NA; V: TRBV5-6; DNA: TGTGCCAGCAGCTTGCCCTACAGGGGAACGGGTGAAAAACTGTTTTTT; CDR3: CASSLPYRGTGEKLFF
J: TRBJ2-5; D: TRBD1; size: once; V: TRBV3-1/TRBV3-2; DNA: TGTGCCAGCAGCCCAGACAGGGCCGCCCGGAAAAAGGAAGAGACCCAGTACTTC; CDR3: CASSPDRAARKKEETQYF
J: TRBJ2-7; D: NA; size: NA; V: TRBV5-1; DNA: TGCGCCAGCAGCTTGCTCGCTGACTACGAGCAGTACTTC; CDR3: CASSLLADYEQYF
J: TRBJ2-7; D: NA; size: NA; V: TRBV6-1; DNA: TGTGCCAGCAGTGAAATTCAGGGAGGAGAGCAGTACTTC; CDR3: CASSEIQGGEQYF
J: TRBJ1-2; D: TRBD1; size: NA; V: TRBV30; DNA: TGTGCCTGGAGTGGGACAGGGCTGGCTGGCTACACCTTC; CDR3: CAWSGTGLAGYTF
J: TRBJ1-5; D: NA; size: NA; V: TRBV19; DNA: TGTGCCAGTAGTACAGGAATTAGCAATCAGCCCCAGCATTTT; CDR3: CASSTGISNQPQHF
J: TRBJ1-1; D: NA; size: NA; V: TRBV19; DNA: TGTGCCAGTTACCGCAGGGGACCCATGAACACTGAAGCTTTCTTT; CDR3: CASYRRGPMNTEAFF
J: TRBJ1-3; D: NA; size: NA; V: TRBV7-7; DNA: TGTGCCAGCAGCCCAAGCTACGGGGGCACTGGAAACACCATATATTTT; CDR3: CASSPSYGGTGNTIYF
J: TRBJ1-5; D: NA; size: NA; V: TRBV28; DNA: TGTGCCAGCAGTTTCTGGGGGGAACAGCCCCAGCATTTT; CDR3: CASSFWGEQPQHF
J: TRBJ1-2; D: NA; size: NA; V: TRBV3-1/TRBV3-2; DNA: TGTGCCAGCAGTTCCTCGGGGGGGGGCTATGGCTACACCTTC; CDR3: CASSSSGGGYGYTF
J: TRBJ2-5; D: NA; size: NA; V: TRBV7-3; DNA: TGTGCCAGCAGCTTAGTAGGTTTTGGCCCCGGGGGCCCCTTCCAAGAGACCCAGTACTTC; CDR3: CASSLVGFGPGGPFQETQYF
J: TRBJ2-5; D: TRBD2; size: NA; V: TRBV7-7; DNA: TGTGCCAGCAGCATGGGGACTAGCGGCTGGGAGACCCAGTACTTC; CDR3: CASSMGTSGWETQYF
J: TRBJ2-1; D: TRBD2; size: few; V: TRBV4-1; DNA: TGCGCCAGCAGCCAAGAGGGACTAGAGGGCGATGAGCAGTTCTTC; CDR3: CASSQEGLEGDEQFF